This TCR beta chain was sequenced during a study of blood T cell repertoires in COVID-19. Overall study: Nucleic acid was either cDNA or gDNA, and it came from T cells, B-cell-depleted T cells, or PBMCs.

In the study's own analysis: Amplifying reference gene primers gave estimates of nucleated cell counts. The table came from immunoSEQ multiplex PCR; TCRdb's copy has only in-frame clones and leaves some out. D and trimming come from the DNA, and the V and J calls and clone size come from that table. The repertoire holds some 120,000 clones, with roughly four fifths as singletons. This clone was seen only a few times. Sequenced sample: peripheral blood. The receptor comes from a human donor in a cohort sampled during active COVID-19.

The CDR3 is CASSYRTGSPLHF. In DNA, the CDR3 is TGTGCCAGCAGTTACAGGACTGGATCACCCCTCCACTTT. The chain recombines TRBV6-5 with TRBJ1-6; D remains unclear. The V and J ends lost 2 bases and 10 bases respectively, with 9 bases between them. There are 13 residues in the CDR3. CDR1 is MNHEY, CDR2 SVGAGI, per germline.